Reported below is one T cell receptor beta chain. Its antigen is unknown. At one boundary the junction diverges from the germline segment, which might be a read error. The CDR3 sequence is 16 residues long. Germline V gives CDR1 SGHVS, CDR2 FQNEAQ. Every TCR beta cDNA library bore unique molecular identifiers. TCRdb passed the PCR reads through MiXCR, listing each CDR3 protein once. The table has 650,000 to 850,000 distinct CDR3 sequences, just over 45% seen once. This entry belongs to a study of post-analysis software for immune sequencing data. Overall study results and limits: Higher frequency in patients than in controls was seen for roughly five TRBV segments, with TRBV5-6, TRBV5-1 and TRBV20-1 among them. When compared against controls, multiple sclerosis patients showed significantly lower normalized Chao1 diversity.

This sequence joins TRBV7-8 and TRBJ2-5, with 11 bases fitting TRBD2. Material: blood. This sequence originates from a girl aged 5 to 17 with multiple sclerosis. The CDR3 bases are TGTGCCAGTAGCTTAGACCTAGCGGGAGGCCGCAATGAGCAGTACTTC. Its protein product is CASSLDLAGGRNEQYF.